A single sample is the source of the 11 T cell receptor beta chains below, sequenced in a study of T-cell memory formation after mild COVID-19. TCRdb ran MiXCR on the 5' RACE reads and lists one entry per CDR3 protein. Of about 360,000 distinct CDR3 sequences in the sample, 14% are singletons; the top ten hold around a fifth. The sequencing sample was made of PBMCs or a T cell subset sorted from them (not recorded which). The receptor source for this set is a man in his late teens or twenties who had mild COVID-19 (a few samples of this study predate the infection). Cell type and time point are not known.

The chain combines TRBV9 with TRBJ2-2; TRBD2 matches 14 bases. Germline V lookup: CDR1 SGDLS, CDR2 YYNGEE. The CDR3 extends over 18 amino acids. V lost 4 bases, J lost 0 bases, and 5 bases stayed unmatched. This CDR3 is CASSSGTSGGPNTGELFF. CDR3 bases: TGTGCCAGCAGCTCTGGGACTAGCGGGGGCCCGAACACCGGGGAGCTGTTTTTT.

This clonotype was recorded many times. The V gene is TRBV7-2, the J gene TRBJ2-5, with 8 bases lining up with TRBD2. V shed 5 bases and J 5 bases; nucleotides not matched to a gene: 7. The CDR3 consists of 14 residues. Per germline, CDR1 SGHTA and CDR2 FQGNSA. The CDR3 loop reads CASSRGGSGETQYF. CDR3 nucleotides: TGTGCCAGCAGCCGGGGGGGGTCAGGGGAGACCCAGTACTTC.

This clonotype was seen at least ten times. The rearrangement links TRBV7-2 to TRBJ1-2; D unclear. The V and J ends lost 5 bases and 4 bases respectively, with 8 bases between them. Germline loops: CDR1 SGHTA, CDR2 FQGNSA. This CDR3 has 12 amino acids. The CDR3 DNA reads TGTGCCAGCAGCCCCGGGCTCTATGGCTACACCTTC. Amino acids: CASSPGLYGYTF.

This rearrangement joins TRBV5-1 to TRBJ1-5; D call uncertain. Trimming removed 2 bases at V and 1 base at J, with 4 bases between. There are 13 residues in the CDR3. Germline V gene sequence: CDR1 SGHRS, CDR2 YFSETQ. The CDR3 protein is CASSFSSNQPQHF. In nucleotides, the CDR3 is TGCGCCAGCAGCTTTTCCAGCAATCAGCCCCAGCATTTT.

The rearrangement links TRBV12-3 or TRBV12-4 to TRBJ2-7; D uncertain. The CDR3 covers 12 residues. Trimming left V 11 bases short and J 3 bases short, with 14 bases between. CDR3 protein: CAPDVWVYEQYF. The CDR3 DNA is TGTGCCCCCGACGTATGGGTCTACGAGCAGTACTTC.

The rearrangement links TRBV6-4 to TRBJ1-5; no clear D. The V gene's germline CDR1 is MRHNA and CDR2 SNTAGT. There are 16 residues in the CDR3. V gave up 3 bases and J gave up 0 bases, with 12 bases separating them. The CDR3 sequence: CASSDPLVGSNQPQHF. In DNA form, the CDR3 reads TGTGCCAGCAGTGATCCACTGGTGGGTAGCAATCAGCCCCAGCATTTT.

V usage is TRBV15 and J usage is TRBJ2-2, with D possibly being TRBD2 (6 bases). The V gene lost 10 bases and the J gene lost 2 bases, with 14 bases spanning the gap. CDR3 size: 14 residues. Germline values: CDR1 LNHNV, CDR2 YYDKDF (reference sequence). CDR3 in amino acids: CAIGGTVNTGELFF. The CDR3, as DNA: TGTGCCATTGGCGGGACGGTCAACACCGGGGAGCTGTTTTTT.

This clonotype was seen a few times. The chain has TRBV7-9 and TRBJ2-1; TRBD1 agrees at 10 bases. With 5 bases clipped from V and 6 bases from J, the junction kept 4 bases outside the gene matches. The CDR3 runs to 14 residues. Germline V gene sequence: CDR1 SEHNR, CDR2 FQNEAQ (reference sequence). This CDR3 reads CASSPWTGGNEQFF. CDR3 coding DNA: TGTGCCAGCAGCCCATGGACAGGGGGCAATGAGCAGTTCTTC.

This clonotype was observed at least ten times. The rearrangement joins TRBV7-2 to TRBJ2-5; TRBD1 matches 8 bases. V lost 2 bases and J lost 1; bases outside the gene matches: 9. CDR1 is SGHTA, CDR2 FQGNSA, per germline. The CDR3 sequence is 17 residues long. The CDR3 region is CASSLWLDRGFQETQYF. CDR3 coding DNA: TGTGCCAGCAGCTTATGGCTTGACAGGGGATTCCAAGAGACCCAGTACTTC.

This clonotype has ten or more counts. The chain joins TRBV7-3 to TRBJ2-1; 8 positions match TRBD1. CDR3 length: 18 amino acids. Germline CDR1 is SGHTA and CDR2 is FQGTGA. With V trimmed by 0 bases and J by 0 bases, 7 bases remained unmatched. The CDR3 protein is CASSLTPGQDSSYNEQFF. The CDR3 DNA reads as TGTGCCAGCAGCTTAACGCCGGGACAGGATAGCTCCTACAATGAGCAGTTCTTC.

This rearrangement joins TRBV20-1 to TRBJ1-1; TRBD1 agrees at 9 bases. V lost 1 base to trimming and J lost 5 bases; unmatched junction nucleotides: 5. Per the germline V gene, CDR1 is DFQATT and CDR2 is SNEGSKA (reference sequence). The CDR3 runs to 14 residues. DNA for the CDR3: TGCAGTGCTAGAGGGACAGGGGATAAAACTGAAGCTTTCTTT. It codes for CSARGTGDKTEAFF.